The next 15 T cell receptor beta chains were all read from a single sample in a study of shared clonotypes between healthy human individuals. Repertoires were generated with immunoSEQ multiplex PCR, while TCRdb's copy carries only in-frame clones and drops some. The data hold around 2,000,000 clones, with 90% to 95% observed a single time. The sequencing sample was made of naive CD4+ T cells sorted from blood. Subset denoted: CD45RA+ positively selected. Every receptor here comes from a man in his late teens or twenties in good health.

The chain employs TRBV30 and TRBJ2-4; no clear D gene. Per the germline V gene, CDR1 is GTSNPN and CDR2 is SVGIG (reference sequence). The CDR3 contains 12 residues. V dropped 4 bases and J dropped 0 bases, with 4 bases sitting between them. CDR3 loop: CAWNLAKNIQYF. The DNA for the CDR3 is TGTGCCTGGAATCTAGCCAAAAACATTCAGTACTTC.

V usage is TRBV18 and J usage is TRBJ1-4, with TRBD1 identical over 8 bases. CDR1 and CDR2 (germline): KGHSH, LQKENI. This CDR3 has 13 amino acids. Trimming removed 3 bases from V and 7 bases from J; junction bases left unmatched: 1. In DNA form, the CDR3 reads TGTGCCAGCTCACCGGGACAGGCTGAAAAACTGTTTTTT. This translates into CASSPGQAEKLFF.

The rearrangement uses TRBV15 and TRBJ2-7; D remains unclear. The germline V gene encodes CDR1 LNHNV and CDR2 YYDKDF (reference sequence). The length of the CDR3 is 13 residues. V lost 3 bases and J 6 bases, leaving 12 bases between the germline ends. CDR3 sequence reads: CATSRGSSGEQYF. The CDR3 DNA reads TGTGCCACCAGCAGGGGATCTTCAGGCGAGCAGTACTTC.

A single count supports this clone. This chain links TRBV2 with TRBJ1-2; D is perhaps TRBD1 (6 bases). The CDR3 covers 13 residues. Trimming cost V 6 bases and J 7 bases, with 15 bases left between them. The germline CDR1 and CDR2 sequences are SNHLY and FYNNEI. CDR3 nucleotides: TGTGCCAGCAGGGAGGGGGTGTCTGGTGGCTACACCTTC. Translating gives CASREGVSGGYTF.

The V and J genes are TRBV7-6 and TRBJ2-7, with 11 bases lining up with TRBD2. This CDR3 spans 18 amino acids. The V and J ends lost 1 base and 3 bases, in that order; junction bases with no gene match: 11. Germline V gene data show CDR1 as SGHVS and CDR2 as FNYEAQ. For the CDR3, the DNA is TGTGCCAGCAGCTTAGTGGTTGCCCTAGCGGGGGGCATCTACGAGCAGTACTTC. Amino acids: CASSLVVALAGGIYEQYF.

In this sample, this clone turned up a few times. The chain employs TRBV25-1 and TRBJ1-3; no reliable D call. The CDR3 contains 16 residues. Germline CDR1 and CDR2: MGHDK and SYGVNS. The V gene lost 7 bases and the J gene lost 4 bases, with 20 bases spanning the gap. CDR3 loop: CASTPMFGVEGNTIYF. For the CDR3, the DNA is TGTGCCAGCACCCCGATGTTCGGGGTCGAAGGAAACACCATATATTTT.

The CDR3 DNA follows: TGTGCCAGCAGCCCCCGACAGGCGTCCAGCTCCTACGAGCAGTACTTC. This sequence encodes CASSPRQASSSYEQYF. The V gene is TRBV13, the J gene TRBJ2-7, with a weak D call TRBD1 (6 bases). Germline V gene data show CDR1 as PRHDT and CDR2 as FYEKMQ (reference sequence). With 5 bases removed from V and 0 bases from J, the gap between germline ends came to 17 bases. The CDR3 sequence is 16 residues long.

Points on this clone: Other DNA variants within this sample encode the same CDR3. This chain uses TRBV30 with TRBJ1-3; D remains ambiguous. The V gene's germline CDR1 is GTSNPN and CDR2 SVGIG (reference sequence). This CDR3 is built from 13 residues. V gave up 3 bases and J gave up 1 base, with 7 bases separating them. CDR3 protein: CAWRVTSGNTIYF. The CDR3 DNA is TGTGCCTGGAGGGTGACGTCTGGAAACACCATATATTTT.

This clone has just one count. The J gene is TRBJ2-3, the V gene TRBV6-5, with D perhaps matching TRBD2 (5 bases). The germline CDR1 and CDR2 sequences are MNHEY and SVGAGI. This CDR3 has 15 amino acids. V was shortened by 4 bases and J by 5 bases, with 16 bases between the two germline ends. CDR3 DNA: TGTGCCAGCAGTTCCCGGACTTCGCGCAGAGATACGCAGTATTTT. It is translated as CASSSRTSRRDTQYF.

The chain recombines TRBV30 with TRBJ1-1; D is unclear. This CDR3 has 14 amino acids. The V end lost 4 bases, the J end lost 10 bases, and 22 bases lay between the germline ends. CDR1 is GTSNPN and CDR2 is SVGIG in the germline V gene (reference sequence). The CDR3 is CAWTRVTPMVGAFF. The CDR3 DNA sequence: TGTGCCTGGACTAGAGTCACGCCAATGGTCGGAGCTTTCTTT.

On this clone: The sample contains more than one DNA sequence encoding this CDR3. The J gene is TRBJ1-3, the V gene TRBV7-2; D is possibly TRBD1 (5 bases). Germline V CDR1 and CDR2: SGHTA, FQGNSA. The CDR3 length is 14 residues. V lost 4 bases and J lost 0, with 7 bases in between. The CDR3 region has the DNA TGTGCCAGCAGCTCGGGGGGCTCTGGAAACACCATATATTTT. Residues: CASSSGGSGNTIYF.

This clone was picked up one time. This chain uses TRBV6-1 with TRBJ1-3; D is unclear. Germline V lookup: CDR1 MNHNS, CDR2 SASEGT. The V and J ends lost 4 bases and 2 bases respectively, with 15 bases between them. CDR3 length: 16 residues. CDR3 in amino acids: CASSAGPSRTGNTIYF. The CDR3 coding sequence is TGTGCCAGCAGTGCCGGGCCGTCTCGGACTGGAAACACCATATATTTT.

The chain couples TRBV30 to TRBJ2-7, with TRBD1 matching 8 bases. V was clipped by 4 bases and J by 4 bases; unmatched bases: 6. Per germline, CDR1 GTSNPN and CDR2 SVGIG (reference sequence). The length of the CDR3 is 13 residues. The CDR3 is CAWKLGQAYEQYF. Written as DNA, the CDR3 is TGTGCCTGGAAATTGGGACAGGCATACGAGCAGTACTTC.

The rearrangement links TRBV6-6 to TRBJ2-1; D remains unclear. Per the germline V gene, CDR1 is MNHNY and CDR2 is SVGAGI (reference sequence). CDR3 length: 14 amino acids. V dropped 5 bases and J dropped 2 bases, with 10 bases sitting between them. The CDR3 nucleotides read TGTGCCAGCAGTGTTACCTTCACCTACAATGAGCAGTTCTTC. Translated, it gives CASSVTFTYNEQFF.

The chain links TRBV6-5 to TRBJ1-6; no clear D. The V end lost 4 bases, the J end lost 0 bases, and 7 bases lay between the germline ends. Germline V gene lookup returns CDR1 MNHEY and CDR2 SVGAGI. This CDR3 region has 15 residues. CDR3 protein: CASSFSSSYNSPLHF. DNA of the CDR3: TGTGCCAGCAGTTTCTCAAGCTCCTATAATTCACCCCTCCACTTT.